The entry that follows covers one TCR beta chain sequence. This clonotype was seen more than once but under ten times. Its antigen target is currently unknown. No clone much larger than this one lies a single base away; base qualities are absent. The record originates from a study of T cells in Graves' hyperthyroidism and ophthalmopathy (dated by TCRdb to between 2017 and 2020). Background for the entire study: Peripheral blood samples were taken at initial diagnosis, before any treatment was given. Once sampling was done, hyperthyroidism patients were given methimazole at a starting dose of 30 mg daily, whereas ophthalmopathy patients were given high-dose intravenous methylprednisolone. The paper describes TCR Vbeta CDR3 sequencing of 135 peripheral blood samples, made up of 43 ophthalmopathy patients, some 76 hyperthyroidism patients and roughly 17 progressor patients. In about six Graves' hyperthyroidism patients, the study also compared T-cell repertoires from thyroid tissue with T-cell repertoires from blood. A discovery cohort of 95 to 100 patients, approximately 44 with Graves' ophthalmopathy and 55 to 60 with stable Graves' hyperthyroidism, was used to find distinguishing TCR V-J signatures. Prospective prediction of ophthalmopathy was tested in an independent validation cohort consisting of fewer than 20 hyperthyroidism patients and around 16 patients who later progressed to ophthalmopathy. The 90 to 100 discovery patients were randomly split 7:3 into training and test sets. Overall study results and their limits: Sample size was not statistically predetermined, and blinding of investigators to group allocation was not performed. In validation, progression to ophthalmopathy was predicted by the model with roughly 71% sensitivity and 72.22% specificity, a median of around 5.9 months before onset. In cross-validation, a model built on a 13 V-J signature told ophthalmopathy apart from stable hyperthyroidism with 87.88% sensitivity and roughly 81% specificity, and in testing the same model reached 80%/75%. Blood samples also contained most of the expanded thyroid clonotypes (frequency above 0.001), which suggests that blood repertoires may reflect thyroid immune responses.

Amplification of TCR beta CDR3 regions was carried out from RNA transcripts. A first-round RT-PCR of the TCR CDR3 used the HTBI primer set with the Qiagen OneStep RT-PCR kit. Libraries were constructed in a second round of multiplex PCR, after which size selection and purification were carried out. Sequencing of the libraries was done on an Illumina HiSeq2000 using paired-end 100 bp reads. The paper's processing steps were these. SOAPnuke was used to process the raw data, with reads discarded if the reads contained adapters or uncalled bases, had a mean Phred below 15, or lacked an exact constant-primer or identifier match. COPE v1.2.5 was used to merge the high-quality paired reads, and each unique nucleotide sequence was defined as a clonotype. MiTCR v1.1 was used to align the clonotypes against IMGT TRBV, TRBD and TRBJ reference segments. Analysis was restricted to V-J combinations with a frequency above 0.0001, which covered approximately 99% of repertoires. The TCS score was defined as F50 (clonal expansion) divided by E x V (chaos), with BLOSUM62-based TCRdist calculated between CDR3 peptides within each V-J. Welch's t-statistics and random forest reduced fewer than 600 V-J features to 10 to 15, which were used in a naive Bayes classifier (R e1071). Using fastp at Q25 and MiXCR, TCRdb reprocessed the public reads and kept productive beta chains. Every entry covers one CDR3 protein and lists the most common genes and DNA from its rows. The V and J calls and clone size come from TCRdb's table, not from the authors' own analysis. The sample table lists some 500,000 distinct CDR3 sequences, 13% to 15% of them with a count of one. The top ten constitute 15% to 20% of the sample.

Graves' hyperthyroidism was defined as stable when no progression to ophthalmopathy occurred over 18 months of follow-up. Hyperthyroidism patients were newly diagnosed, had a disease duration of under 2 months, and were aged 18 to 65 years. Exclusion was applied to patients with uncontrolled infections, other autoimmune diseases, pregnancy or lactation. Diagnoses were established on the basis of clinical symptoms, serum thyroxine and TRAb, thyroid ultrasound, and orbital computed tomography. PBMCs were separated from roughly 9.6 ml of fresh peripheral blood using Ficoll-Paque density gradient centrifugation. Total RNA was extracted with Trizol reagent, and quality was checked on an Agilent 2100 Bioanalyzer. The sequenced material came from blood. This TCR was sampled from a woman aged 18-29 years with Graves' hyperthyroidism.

The CDR3 region has the sequence CASSLGTTYTGELFF. The DNA reads as follows: TGTGCCAGCAGCTTGGGGACTACATACACCGGGGAGCTGTTTTTT. Rearrangement joined TRBV5-5 to TRBJ2-2; tentative D gene TRBD2, with 6 bases matching. Trimming removed 0 bases from V and 3 bases from J, leaving 9 bases between the germline ends. For CDR1 and CDR2, the germline V gene (reference sequence) lists SGHKS and YYEKEE. The CDR3, cysteine through phenylalanine, is 15 amino acids long. Just CDR3 DNA is preserved here, 45 bases in frame from base 1.